The 4 T cell receptor beta chains below all came from one sample that was sequenced in a study of blood T cell repertoires in COVID-19. Libraries were prepared by immunoSEQ multiplex PCR; TCRdb keeps only in-frame clonotypes and omits some of them. The table includes some 87,000 clones, about three quarters detected once. Sequences were obtained from peripheral blood. Receptors originate from a woman over 75 with active or convalescent COVID-19.

This clone was detected only a few times. This chain links TRBV6-5 with TRBJ2-1, with 9 bases matching TRBD2. The J segment lost 7 bases and the V segment lost 2 bases, leaving 0 bases of the junction unmatched. The CDR3 sequence is 13 residues long. Looked up from germline, CDR1 is MNHEY and CDR2 is SVGAGI. The CDR3 sequence: CASSYGLANEQFF. The CDR3 nucleotides read TGTGCCAGCAGTTACGGACTAGCGAATGAGCAGTTCTTC.

The J gene is TRBJ1-2, the V gene TRBV30; D unclear. This CDR3 spans 15 amino acids. Germline CDR1 GTSNPN, CDR2 SVGIG (reference sequence). The germline V and J ends were trimmed by 0 bases and 2 bases, with 13 bases remaining between them. The CDR3 nucleotides are TGTGCCTGGAGTGTACAGCGGCAAGTCAACTATGGCTACACCTTC. This codes for CAWSVQRQVNYGYTF. Full variable domain (outside the CDR3, taken from reference TRBV30 and TRBJ1-2): SQTIHQWPATLVQPVGSPLSLECTVEGTSNPNLYWYRQAAGRGLQLLFYSVGIGQISSEVPQNLSASRPQDRQFILSSKKLLLSDSGFYLCAWSVQRQVNYGYTFGSGTRLTVV.

This sequence joins TRBV28 and TRBJ1-2; a weak D match, TRBD1 (5 bases). Germline CDR1 MDHEN, CDR2 SYDVKM. CDR3 size: 13 residues. Trimming took 5 bases from V and 4 from J, leaving 11 bases between them. CDR3 in DNA: TGTGCCAGCAGTCCGGGGGAGATCTATGGCTACACCTTC. It encodes CASSPGEIYGYTF.

This clone has a handful of counts. The rearrangement joins TRBV2 to TRBJ1-5; weak D call: TRBD1 (6 bases). The CDR3 has 15 amino acids. CDR1 is SNHLY and CDR2 is FYNNEI in the germline V gene. Trimming took 2 bases from V and 0 from J, leaving 8 bases between them. CDR3 nucleotide sequence: TGTGCCAGCAGTGAACAGGGGAATAGCAATCAGCCCCAGCATTTT. It yields the protein CASSEQGNSNQPQHF. The full variable domain, with the rest looked up from reference TRBV2 and TRBJ1-5, is EPEVTQTPSHQVTQMGQEVILRCVPISNHLYFYWYRQILGQKVEFLVSFYNNEISEKSEIFDDQFSVERPDGSNFTLKIRSTKLEDSAMYFCASSEQGNSNQPQHFGDGTRLSIL.